The clone carrying this T cell receptor beta chain turned up a few times. The antigen is undetermined. The V and J ends lost 5 bases and 3 bases respectively, with 8 bases between them. The germline V gene encodes CDR1 SEHNR and CDR2 FQNEAQ (reference sequence). This CDR3 region has 12 residues. The time point here: newly diagnosed GD, antithyroid drugs for less than 3 months. PBMC RNA was the source of the TCR library. Investigators report Graves' disease was diagnosed under American Thyroid Association guidelines. Library construction for TCR beta used iRepertoire HTBI primers and Arm-PCR of CDR3 regions. TCRdb fed the multiplex PCR reads into MiXCR, producing one record per CDR3 protein. The sample has roughly 430,000 distinct CDR3 sequences; roughly 17% are singletons. The data are from a study of regulatory T cells in long-lasting Graves disease. General study points: Persistent patients shared more public clonotypes (over 2,500) than new patients (more than 900).

These data were also reused for a study on T cells in Graves' hyperthyroidism and ophthalmopathy.

This clonotype was sampled from a woman aged 30 to 39 with Graves disease. The V call is TRBV7-9, the J call TRBJ2-7; D remains unclear. The sample in question was peripheral blood mononuclear cells (PBMCs), obtained at new diagnosis, from a patient treated with antithyroid drugs. The CDR3 sequence: CASSATGYEQYF. In DNA form, the CDR3 reads TGTGCCAGCAGCGCAACTGGCTACGAGCAGTACTTC.